This T cell receptor (beta chain) originates from a study of CD8 T cells in ankylosing spondylitis. A few counts support this clonotype. Its antigen remains unidentified. TCRdb ran MiXCR on the 5' RACE reads and lists one entry per CDR3 protein. The data hold approximately 140,000 distinct CDR3 sequences, with approximately 17% observed a single time. V lost 3 bases and J lost 6, with 15 bases in between. There are 13 residues in the CDR3. Germline assignment: CDR1 DFQATT and CDR2 SNEGSKA (reference sequence). Study outcomes and limitations: One TCR beta motif, made up of roughly 8 highly homologous variants, appeared characteristic of ankylosing spondylitis blood.

This TCR came from a male donor with ankylosing spondylitis. Sequencing was carried out using blood, either unsorted or a sorted T cell fraction (not recorded which). The rearrangement links TRBV20-1 to TRBJ2-7; D is possibly TRBD1 (6 bases). CDR3 nucleotide sequence: TGCAGTGCTAGTCAGGGGCGGGTGAGCGAGCAGTACTTC. Protein sequence: CSASQGRVSEQYF.